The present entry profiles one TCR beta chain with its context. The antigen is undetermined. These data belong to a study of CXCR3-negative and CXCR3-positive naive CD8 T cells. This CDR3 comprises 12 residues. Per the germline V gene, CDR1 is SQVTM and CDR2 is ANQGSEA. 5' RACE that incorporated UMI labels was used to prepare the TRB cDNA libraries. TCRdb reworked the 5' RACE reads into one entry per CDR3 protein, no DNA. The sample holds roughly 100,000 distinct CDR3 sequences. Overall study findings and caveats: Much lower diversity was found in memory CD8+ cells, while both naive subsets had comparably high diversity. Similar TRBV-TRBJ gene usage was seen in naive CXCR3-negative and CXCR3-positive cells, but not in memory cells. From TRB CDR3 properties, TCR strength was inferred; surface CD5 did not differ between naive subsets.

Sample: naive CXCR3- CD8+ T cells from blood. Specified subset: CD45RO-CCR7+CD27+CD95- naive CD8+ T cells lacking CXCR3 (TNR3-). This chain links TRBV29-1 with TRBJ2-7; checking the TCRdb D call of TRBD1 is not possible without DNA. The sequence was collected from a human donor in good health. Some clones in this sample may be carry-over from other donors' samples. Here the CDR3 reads CSVQTGSYEQYF.